This paragraph covers one T cell receptor (beta chain) sequence. This sample was included in a study of blood T cell repertoires in COVID-19. Turning to the study itself: PBMCs, B-cell-depleted T cells, or T cells were the source of the cDNA or gDNA that made up the material.

Germline V gene sequence: CDR1 ENHRY, CDR2 SYGVKD. The CDR3 runs 12 residues. With 6 bases removed from V and 1 base from J, the gap between germline ends came to 6 bases. Study processing details: Cell counts per sample came from amplifying reference gene primers. Method: immunoSEQ multiplex PCR; TCRdb's copy keeps in-frame clones and lacks some. The V and J calls and the clone size are those of that table, but D and trimming were determined from the DNA. This sample carries around 450,000 clones, about 85% of them seen once, and the ten largest clones take under 2.5%. Clinical history reported by participants formed the basis on which cohorts were assigned.

This TCR came from a woman aged 18-29 years with acute COVID-19. The sequenced material came from PBMCs or T cells enriched from blood (not recorded which). This chain links TRBV10-3 with TRBJ1-2; tentative D call: TRBD1 (5 bases). The CDR3 sequence: CAIRGLNYGYTF. DNA for the CDR3: TGTGCCATCAGGGGACTTAACTATGGCTACACCTTC.